The TCR beta chain described here comes from a study of regulatory T cells in long-lasting Graves disease. Background on the study: Those Graves' patients who were newly diagnosed had been on antithyroid drugs under 3 months. Study-wide results and caveats: Segments TRBV28, TRBJ1-2 and TRBJ2-5 showed preferential usage in persistent disease.

Trimming pared 4 bases from V and 7 bases from J, leaving 10 bases between. The CDR3 loop spans 13 amino acids. Germline V gene lookup returns CDR1 MGHRA and CDR2 YSYEKL. Time point meaning: newly diagnosed GD, antithyroid drugs for less than 3 months. Extracted PBMC RNA gave rise to the TCR library. Remarks on this clonotype: The antigen is not known.

iRepertoire HTBI primers and Arm-PCR of CDR3 regions built TCR beta libraries. TCRdb ran MiXCR on the multiplex PCR reads and lists one entry per CDR3 protein. The table shows about 620,000 distinct CDR3 sequences, with 15% to 20% occurring only once. The sample also formed part of further work on T cells in Graves' hyperthyroidism and ophthalmopathy. From that study: The authors deemed Graves' hyperthyroidism stable absent ophthalmopathy progression within 18 months.

Sequencing used peripheral blood mononuclear cells (PBMCs), obtained at new diagnosis, from a patient treated with antithyroid drugs. The TCR sequence derives from a woman aged 25 to 39 with Graves disease. This rearrangement joins TRBV4-1 to TRBJ2-2; tentatively, D is TRBD1 or TRBD2 (5 bases each). For the CDR3, the DNA is TGCGCCAGCAGCCGTGGGGGTGTCGGGGAGCTGTTTTTT. Protein: CASSRGGVGELFF.